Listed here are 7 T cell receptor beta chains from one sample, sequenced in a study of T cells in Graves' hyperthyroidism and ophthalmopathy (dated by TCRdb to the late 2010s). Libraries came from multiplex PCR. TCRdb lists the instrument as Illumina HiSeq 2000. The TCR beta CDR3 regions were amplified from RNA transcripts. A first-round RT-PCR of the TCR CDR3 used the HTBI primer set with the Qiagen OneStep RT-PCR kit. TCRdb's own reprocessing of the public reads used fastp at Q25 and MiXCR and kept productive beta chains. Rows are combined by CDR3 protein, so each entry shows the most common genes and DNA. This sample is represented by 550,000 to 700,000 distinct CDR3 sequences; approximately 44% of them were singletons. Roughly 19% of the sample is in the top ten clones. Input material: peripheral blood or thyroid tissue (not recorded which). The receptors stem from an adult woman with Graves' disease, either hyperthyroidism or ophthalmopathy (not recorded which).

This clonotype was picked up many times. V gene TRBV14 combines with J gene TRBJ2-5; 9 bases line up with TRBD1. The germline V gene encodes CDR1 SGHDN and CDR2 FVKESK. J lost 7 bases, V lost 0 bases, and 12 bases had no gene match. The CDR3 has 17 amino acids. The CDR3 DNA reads TGTGCCAGCAGCCAAGAGTATGGGACAGGGTTCGGTACGACCCAGTACTTC. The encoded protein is CASSQEYGTGFGTTQYF.

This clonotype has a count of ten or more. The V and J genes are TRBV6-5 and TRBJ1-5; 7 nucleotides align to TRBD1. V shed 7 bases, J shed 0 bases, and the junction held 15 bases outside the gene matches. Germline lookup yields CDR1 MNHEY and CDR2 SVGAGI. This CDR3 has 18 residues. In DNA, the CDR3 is TGTGCCAGCACCTGGGAGCGGGACAGACATAATAGCAATCAGCCCCAGCATTTT. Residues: CASTWERDRHNSNQPQHF.

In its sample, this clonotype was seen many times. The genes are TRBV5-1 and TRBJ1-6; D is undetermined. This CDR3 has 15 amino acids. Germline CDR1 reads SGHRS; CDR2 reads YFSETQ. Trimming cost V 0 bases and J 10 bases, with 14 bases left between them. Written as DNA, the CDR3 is TGCGCCAGCAGCTTGGAGGTTGGCAGTAAATCACCCCTCCACTTT. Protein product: CASSLEVGSKSPLHF.

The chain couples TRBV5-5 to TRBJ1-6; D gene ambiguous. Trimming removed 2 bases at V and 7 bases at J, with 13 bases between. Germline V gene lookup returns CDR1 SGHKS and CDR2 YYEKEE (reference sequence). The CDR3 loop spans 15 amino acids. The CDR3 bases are TGTGCCAGCAGCTTTGGGCAGTTGCTAAATTCACCCCTCCACTTT. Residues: CASSFGQLLNSPLHF.

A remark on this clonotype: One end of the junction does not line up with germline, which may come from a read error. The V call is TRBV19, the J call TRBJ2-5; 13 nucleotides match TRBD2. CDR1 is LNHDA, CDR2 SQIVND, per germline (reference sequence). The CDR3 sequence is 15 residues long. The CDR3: CASSRLAGGSYEQCF. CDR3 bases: TGTGCCAGTAGTAGACTAGCGGGGGGCTCCTACGAGCAGTGCTTC.

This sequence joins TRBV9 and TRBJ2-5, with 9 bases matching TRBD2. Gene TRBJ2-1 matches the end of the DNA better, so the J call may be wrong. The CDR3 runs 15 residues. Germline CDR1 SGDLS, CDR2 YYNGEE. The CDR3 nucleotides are TGTGCCAGCAGCGTAGGGGGACTAGCAGGGGGTGAGCAGTTCTTC. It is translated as CASSVGGLAGGEQFF.

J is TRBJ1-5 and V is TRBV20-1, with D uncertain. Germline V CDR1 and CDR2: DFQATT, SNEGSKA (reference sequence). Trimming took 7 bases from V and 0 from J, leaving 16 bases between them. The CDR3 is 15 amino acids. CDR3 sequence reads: CSVSPGGSSNQPQHF. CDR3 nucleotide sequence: TGCAGTGTATCACCCGGCGGAAGTAGCAATCAGCCCCAGCATTTT.